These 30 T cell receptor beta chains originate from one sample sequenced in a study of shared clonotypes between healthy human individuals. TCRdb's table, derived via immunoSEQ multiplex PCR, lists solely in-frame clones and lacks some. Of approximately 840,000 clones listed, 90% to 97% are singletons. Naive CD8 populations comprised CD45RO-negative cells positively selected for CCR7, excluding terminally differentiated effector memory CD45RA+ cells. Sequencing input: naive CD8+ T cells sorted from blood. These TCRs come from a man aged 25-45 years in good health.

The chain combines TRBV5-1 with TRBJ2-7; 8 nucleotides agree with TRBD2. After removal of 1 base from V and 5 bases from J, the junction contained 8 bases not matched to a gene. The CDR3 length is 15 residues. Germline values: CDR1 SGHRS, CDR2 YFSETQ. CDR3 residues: CASSLRAGGGNEQYF. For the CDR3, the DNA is TGCGCCAGCAGCTTGAGGGCGGGAGGAGGGAACGAGCAGTACTTC.

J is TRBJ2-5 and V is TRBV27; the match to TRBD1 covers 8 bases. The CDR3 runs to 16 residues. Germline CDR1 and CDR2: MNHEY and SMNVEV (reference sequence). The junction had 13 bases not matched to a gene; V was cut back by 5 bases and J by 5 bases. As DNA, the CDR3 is TGTGCCAGCAGTCCCGGAGAAGACAGGGGCGCCGAGACCCAGTACTTC. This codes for CASSPGEDRGAETQYF.

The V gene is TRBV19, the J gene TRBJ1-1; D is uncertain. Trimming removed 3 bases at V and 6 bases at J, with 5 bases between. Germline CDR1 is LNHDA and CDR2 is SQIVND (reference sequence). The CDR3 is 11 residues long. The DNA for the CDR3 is TGTGCCAGTAGTATGGCGTCTGAAGCTTTCTTT. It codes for CASSMASEAFF.

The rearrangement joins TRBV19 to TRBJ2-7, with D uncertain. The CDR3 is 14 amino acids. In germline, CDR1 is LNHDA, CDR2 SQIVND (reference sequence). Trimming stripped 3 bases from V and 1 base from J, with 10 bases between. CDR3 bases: TGTGCCAGTAGTATGAGGACGGCTTCCTACGAGCAGTACTTC. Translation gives CASSMRTASYEQYF. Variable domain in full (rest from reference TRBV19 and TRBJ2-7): DGGITQSPKYLFRKEGQNVTLSCEQNLNHDAMYWYRQDPGQGLRLIYYSQIVNDFQKGDIAEGYSVSREKKESFPLTVTSAQKNPTAFYLCASSMRTASYEQYFGPGTRLTVT.

The CDR3 spells CASSPAGTPPQPQHF. The CDR3, as DNA: TGTGCCAGCAGCCCCGCCGGGACGCCGCCTCAGCCCCAGCATTTT. The chain is built from TRBV11-2 and TRBJ1-5; a weak D match, TRBD1 (5 bases). The CDR3 has 15 amino acids. V lost 5 bases to trimming and J lost 6 bases, with 17 bases between them. CDR1 is SGHAT and CDR2 is FQNNGV in the germline V gene.

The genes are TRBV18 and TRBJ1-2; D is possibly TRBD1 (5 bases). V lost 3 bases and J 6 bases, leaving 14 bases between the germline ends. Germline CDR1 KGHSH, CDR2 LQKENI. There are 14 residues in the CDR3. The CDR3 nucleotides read TGTGCCAGCTCACCGGTGGGAGGGGTCGATGGCTACACCTTC. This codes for CASSPVGGVDGYTF.

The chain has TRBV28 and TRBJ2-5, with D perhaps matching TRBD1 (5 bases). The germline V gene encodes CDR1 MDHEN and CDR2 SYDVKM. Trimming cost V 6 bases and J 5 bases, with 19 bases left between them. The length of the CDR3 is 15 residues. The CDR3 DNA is TGTGCCAGCAGCCCTAGGGGCAGGGAAGTGGAGACCCAGTACTTC. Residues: CASSPRGREVETQYF.

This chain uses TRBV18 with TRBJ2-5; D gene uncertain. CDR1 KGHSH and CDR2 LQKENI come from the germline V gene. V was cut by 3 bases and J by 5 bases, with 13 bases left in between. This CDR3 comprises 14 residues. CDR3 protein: CASSPLGFGETQYF. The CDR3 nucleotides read TGTGCCAGCTCACCGCTAGGGTTCGGCGAGACCCAGTACTTC.

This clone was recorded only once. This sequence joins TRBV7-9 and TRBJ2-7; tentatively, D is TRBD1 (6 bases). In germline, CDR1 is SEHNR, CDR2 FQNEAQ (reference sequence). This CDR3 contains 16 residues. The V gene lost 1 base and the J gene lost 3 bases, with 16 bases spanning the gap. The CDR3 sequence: CASSLVPAGEFYEQYF. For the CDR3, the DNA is TGTGCCAGCAGCTTAGTTCCCGCAGGGGAATTCTACGAGCAGTACTTC.

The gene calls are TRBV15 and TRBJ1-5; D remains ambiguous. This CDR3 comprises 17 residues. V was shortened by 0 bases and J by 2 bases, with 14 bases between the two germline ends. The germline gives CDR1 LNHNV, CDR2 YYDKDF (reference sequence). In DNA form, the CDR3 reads TGTGCCACCAGCAGAGATCGTAACAGCGGTGGCAATCAGCCCCAGCATTTT. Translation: CATSRDRNSGGNQPQHF.

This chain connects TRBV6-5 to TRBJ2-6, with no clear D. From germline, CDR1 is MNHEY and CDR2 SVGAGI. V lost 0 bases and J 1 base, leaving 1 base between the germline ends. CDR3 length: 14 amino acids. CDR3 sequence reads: CASSYSSGANVLTF. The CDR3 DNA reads TGTGCCAGCAGTTACTCGTCTGGGGCCAACGTCCTGACTTTC.

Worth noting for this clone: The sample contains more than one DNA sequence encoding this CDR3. CDR3 coding DNA: TGTGCCAGCAGCTTTGGTCTCAATGAGCAGTTCTTC. It encodes CASSFGLNEQFF. This chain joins TRBV7-9 and TRBJ2-1; D remains ambiguous. The V gene's germline CDR1 is SEHNR and CDR2 FQNEAQ (reference sequence). V lost 3 bases, J lost 6 bases, and 6 bases lay in between. The CDR3 is 12 residues long.

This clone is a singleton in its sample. The CDR3 loop is CASSQPTSGGNTIYF. CDR3 in DNA: TGCGCCAGCAGTCAACCGACCTCGGGGGGAAACACCATATATTTT. The chain links TRBV23-1 to TRBJ1-3; the D is unclear. TRBV23-1 is labeled an ORF, and its function is uncertain. The CDR3 runs 15 residues. V lost 2 bases and J lost 4, with 12 bases in between.

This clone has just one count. The CDR3 nucleotides are TGCAGCGTTGAAGTAAATAGCCTGAACACCGGGGAGCTGTTTTTT. This sequence encodes CSVEVNSLNTGELFF. This chain joins TRBV29-1 and TRBJ2-2; D unresolved. Trimming took off 1 base at V and 1 base at J, with 10 bases between the two ends. Germline V CDR1 and CDR2: SQVTM, ANQGSEA. CDR3 size: 15 residues.

The CDR3 sequence: CASSWGLAGGPASYNEQFF. The CDR3 DNA sequence: TGTGCCAGCAGTTGGGGGCTAGCGGGAGGGCCTGCCTCCTACAATGAGCAGTTCTTC. The chain combines TRBV28 with TRBJ2-1; 12 nucleotides agree with TRBD2. Germline lookup yields CDR1 MDHEN and CDR2 SYDVKM. After removal of 4 bases from V and 0 bases from J, the junction contained 10 bases not matched to a gene. The CDR3 spans 19 residues.

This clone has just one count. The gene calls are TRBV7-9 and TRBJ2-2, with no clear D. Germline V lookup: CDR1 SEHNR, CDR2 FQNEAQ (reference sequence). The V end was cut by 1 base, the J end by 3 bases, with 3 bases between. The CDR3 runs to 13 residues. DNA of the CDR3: TGTGCCAGCAGCTTAGGCGACACCGGGGAGCTGTTTTTT. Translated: CASSLGDTGELFF.

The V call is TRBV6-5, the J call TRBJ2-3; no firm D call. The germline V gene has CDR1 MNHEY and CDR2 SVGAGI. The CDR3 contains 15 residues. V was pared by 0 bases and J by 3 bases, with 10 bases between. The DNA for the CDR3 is TGTGCCAGCAGTTACTCGGGATCCGTAACAGATACGCAGTATTTT. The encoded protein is CASSYSGSVTDTQYF.

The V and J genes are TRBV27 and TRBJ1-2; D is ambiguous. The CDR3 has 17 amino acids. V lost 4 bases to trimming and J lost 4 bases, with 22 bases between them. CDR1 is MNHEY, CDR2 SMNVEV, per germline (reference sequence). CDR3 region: CASSSALGSTRLYGYTF. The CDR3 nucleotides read TGTGCCAGCAGTTCCGCGCTGGGCAGTACTCGACTCTATGGCTACACCTTC.

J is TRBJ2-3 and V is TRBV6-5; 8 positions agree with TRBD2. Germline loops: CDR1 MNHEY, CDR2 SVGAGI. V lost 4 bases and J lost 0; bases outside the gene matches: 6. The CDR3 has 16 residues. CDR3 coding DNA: TGTGCCAGCAGTTCCCCCGCTAGCGGGAGCACAGATACGCAGTATTTT. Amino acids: CASSSPASGSTDTQYF.

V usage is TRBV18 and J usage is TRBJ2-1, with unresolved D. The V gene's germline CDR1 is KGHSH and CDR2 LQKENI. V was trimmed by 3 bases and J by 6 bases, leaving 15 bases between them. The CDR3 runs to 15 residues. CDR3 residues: CASSPEIGRSNEQFF. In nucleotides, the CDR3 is TGTGCCAGCTCACCGGAGATCGGCCGCTCCAATGAGCAGTTCTTC.

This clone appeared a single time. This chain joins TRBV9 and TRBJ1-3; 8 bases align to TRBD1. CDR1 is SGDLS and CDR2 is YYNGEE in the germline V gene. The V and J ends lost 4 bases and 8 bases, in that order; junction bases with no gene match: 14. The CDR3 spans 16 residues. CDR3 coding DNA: TGTGCCAGCAGCCCCCGAACTAGACAGGGGAGATACACCATATATTTT. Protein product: CASSPRTRQGRYTIYF.

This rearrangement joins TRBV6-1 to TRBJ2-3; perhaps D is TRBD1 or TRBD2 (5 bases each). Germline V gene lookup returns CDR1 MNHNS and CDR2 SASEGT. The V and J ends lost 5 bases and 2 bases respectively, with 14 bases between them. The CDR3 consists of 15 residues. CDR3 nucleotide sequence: TGTGCCAGCAGTAAAATGGGGGTAAACACAGATACGCAGTATTTT. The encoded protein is CASSKMGVNTDTQYF.

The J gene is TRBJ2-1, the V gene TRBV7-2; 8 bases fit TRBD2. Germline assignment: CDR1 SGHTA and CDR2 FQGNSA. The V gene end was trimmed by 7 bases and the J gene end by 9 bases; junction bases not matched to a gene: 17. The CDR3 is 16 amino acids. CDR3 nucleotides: TGTGCCAGCATCCCTAATCCCGGGAGGGCCCTCGGTGAGCAGTTCTTC. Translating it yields CASIPNPGRALGEQFF.

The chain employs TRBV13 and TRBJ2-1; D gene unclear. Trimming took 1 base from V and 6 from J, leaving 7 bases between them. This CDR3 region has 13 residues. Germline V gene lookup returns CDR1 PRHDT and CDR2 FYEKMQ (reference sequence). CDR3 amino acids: CASSLVALNEQFF. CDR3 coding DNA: TGTGCCAGCAGCTTAGTGGCCCTCAATGAGCAGTTCTTC. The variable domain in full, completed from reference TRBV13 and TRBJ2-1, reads AAGVIQSPRHLIKEKRETATLKCYPIPRHDTVYWYQQGPGQDPQFLISFYEKMQSDKGSIPDRFSAQQFSDYHSELNMSSLELGDSALYFCASSLVALNEQFFGPGTRLTVL.

CDR3 amino acids: CASSLKAGACEQYF. CDR3 nucleotide sequence: TGTGCCAGCAGTTTAAAAGCGGGGGCCTGCGAGCAGTACTTC. The gene calls are TRBV28 and TRBJ2-7, with 8 bases lining up with TRBD2. The CDR3 is 14 amino acids. Trimming at V came to 2 bases and at J to 6 bases, leaving 6 bases not matched to a gene. Looked up from germline, CDR1 is MDHEN and CDR2 is SYDVKM.

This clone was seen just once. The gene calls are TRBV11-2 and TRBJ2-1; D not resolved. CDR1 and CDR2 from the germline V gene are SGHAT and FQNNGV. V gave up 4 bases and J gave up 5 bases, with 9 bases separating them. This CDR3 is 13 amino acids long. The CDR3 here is CASSSKTNNEQFF. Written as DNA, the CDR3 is TGTGCCAGCAGCTCCAAAACTAACAATGAGCAGTTCTTC.

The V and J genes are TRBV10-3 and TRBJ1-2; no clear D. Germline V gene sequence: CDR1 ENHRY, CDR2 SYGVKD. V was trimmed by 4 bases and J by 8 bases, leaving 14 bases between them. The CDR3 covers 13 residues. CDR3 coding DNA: TGTGCCATCAGTGGAGCCAACTCGCTGGGCTACACCTTC. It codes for CAISGANSLGYTF.

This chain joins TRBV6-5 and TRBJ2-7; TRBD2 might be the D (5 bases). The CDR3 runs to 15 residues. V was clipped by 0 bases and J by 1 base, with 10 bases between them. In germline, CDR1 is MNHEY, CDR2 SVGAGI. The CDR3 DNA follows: TGTGCCAGCAGTTACTCTTCCGGCGGGTCCTACGAGCAGTACTTC. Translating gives CASSYSSGGSYEQYF.

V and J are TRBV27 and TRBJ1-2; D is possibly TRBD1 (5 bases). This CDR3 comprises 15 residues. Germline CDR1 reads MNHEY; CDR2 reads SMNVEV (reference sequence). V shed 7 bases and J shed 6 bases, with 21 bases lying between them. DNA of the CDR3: TGTGCCAGCAACCTTCCAGGGTCGTTTGGGAATGGCTACACCTTC. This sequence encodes CASNLPGSFGNGYTF.

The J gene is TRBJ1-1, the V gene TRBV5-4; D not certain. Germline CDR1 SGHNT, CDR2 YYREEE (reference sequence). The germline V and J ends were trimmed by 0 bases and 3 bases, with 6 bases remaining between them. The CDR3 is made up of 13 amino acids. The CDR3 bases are TGTGCCAGCAGCTTGGATCGGTACACTGAAGCTTTCTTT. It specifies CASSLDRYTEAFF.